What follows describes a single TCR beta chain. These data originate in a study of blood T cell repertoires in COVID-19. Germline V gives CDR1 LNHDA, CDR2 SQIVND (reference sequence). The CDR3 loop spans 16 amino acids. Trimming took 9 bases from V and 5 from J; bases not matched to a gene: 18. The table came from immunoSEQ multiplex PCR; TCRdb's copy has only in-frame clones and leaves some out. The sample consists of some 160,000 clones, 84% of them appearing once. The chain uses TRBV19 and TRBJ1-1; 7 bases are a match to TRBD1. The sample was peripheral blood. This receptor was taken from a woman older than 75 with COVID-19, enrolled during active disease. The CDR3 DNA is TGTGCCAGGGGTCAGGGGGGCACTCCGCCTGGGACTGAAGCTTTCTTT. As protein: CARGQGGTPPGTEAFF.